The entry below gives a single T cell receptor beta chain sequence along with its context. This sample stems from a study of blood T cell repertoires in COVID-19. V lost 2 bases and J lost 2, with 7 bases in between. The V gene's germline CDR1 is KGHSH and CDR2 LQKENI. This CDR3 spans 14 amino acids. Sequenced by immunoSEQ multiplex PCR; TCRdb stores in-frame clones only, minus some. The repertoire holds a few hundred thousand clones, with almost 90% as singletons. This chain links TRBV18 with TRBJ1-5; D perhaps matches TRBD1 (6 bases). The sample taken for sequencing was PBMCs or T cells enriched from blood (not recorded which). The origin of this receptor is a woman between 45 and 65 years old with acute COVID-19. In DNA form, the CDR3 reads TGTGCCAGCTCACCATGGGGGCGCAATCAGCCCCAGCATTTT. Residues: CASSPWGRNQPQHF.